This note documents a single T cell receptor (beta chain) sequence. The sample originates from a study of blood T cell repertoires in COVID-19. Whole-study context: Acute-phase and convalescent COVID-19 samples originated in the United States, Italy and Spain.

In the original analysis: Amplifying reference gene primers gave estimates of nucleated cell counts. Produced via immunoSEQ multiplex PCR; TCRdb's table is partial and in-frame only. Clone size and the V and J calls come from that table; the DNA yielded D and trimming. The sample has 150,000 to 200,000 clones; over 80% are singletons. V gave up 0 bases and J gave up 2 bases, with 18 bases separating them. The CDR3 runs to 17 residues. Germline-derived CDR1 and CDR2 are SGHRS and YFSETQ. The material sequenced was peripheral blood. The V and J genes are TRBV5-1 and TRBJ2-7; weak D call: TRBD2 (5 bases). The receptor was derived from a woman in her 50s with acute or convalescent COVID-19. The CDR3 coding sequence is TGCGCCAGCAGCTTGGGAGGAGGAGGTGACGCAGCCTACGAGCAGTACTTC. It is translated as CASSLGGGGDAAYEQYF.